These 28 T cell receptor beta chains originate from one sample sequenced in a study of blood T cell repertoires in COVID-19. Some clones are missing from TCRdb's copy, which holds only in-frame ones; the method was immunoSEQ multiplex PCR. The data hold 100,000 to 150,000 clones, with roughly 74% observed a single time. Sequencing used peripheral blood. The receptors were gathered from a man between 60 and 75 years old with acute or convalescent COVID-19.

The chain uses TRBV24-1 and TRBJ2-5, with 8 bases matching TRBD1. The CDR3 loop spans 16 amino acids. Germline V gene lookup returns CDR1 KGHDR and CDR2 SFDVKD. V dropped 3 bases and J dropped 4; count of bases not matched to a gene: 9. The CDR3 DNA reads as TGTGCCACCAGTGATGTGCTTGGTCAGGGGGCAGAGACCCAGTACTTC. Amino acids: CATSDVLGQGAETQYF.

V usage is TRBV11-2 and J usage is TRBJ2-7; the D is unclear. From germline, CDR1 is SGHAT and CDR2 FQNNGV. The CDR3 covers 13 residues. V lost 3 bases to trimming and J lost 5 bases, with 11 bases between them. Here the CDR3 reads CASSFESFHEQYF. Here the CDR3 DNA reads TGTGCCAGCAGCTTTGAGTCATTCCACGAGCAGTACTTC.

J is TRBJ2-2 and V is TRBV24-1; 9 nucleotides line up with TRBD1. V gave up 5 bases and J gave up 6 bases; unmatched junction bases: 9. Germline values: CDR1 KGHDR, CDR2 SFDVKD. The CDR3 extends over 16 amino acids. The CDR3 protein is CATSGRGQGGAGELFF. The CDR3 DNA reads as TGTGCCACCAGTGGTAGGGGACAGGGAGGAGCCGGGGAGCTGTTTTTT.

The chain couples TRBV5-1 to TRBJ2-1; no firm D call. V lost 4 bases and J 7 bases, leaving 12 bases between the germline ends. From germline, CDR1 is SGHRS and CDR2 YFSETQ. The CDR3 runs to 13 residues. DNA of the CDR3: TGCGCCAGCAGCCGAGGAAACGGTAATGAGCAGTTCTTC. This codes for CASSRGNGNEQFF.

The rearrangement links TRBV9 to TRBJ1-2, with 7 bases that match TRBD1. Germline CDR1 reads SGDLS; CDR2 reads YYNGEE. Trimming at V came to 4 bases and at J to 0 bases, leaving 9 bases not matched to a gene. The length of the CDR3 is 16 residues. CDR3 protein: CASSPRTGVANYGYTF. CDR3 bases: TGTGCCAGCAGCCCCAGGACAGGCGTAGCTAACTATGGCTACACCTTC.

The chain carries TRBV2 and TRBJ2-3; 8 nucleotides align to TRBD2. The CDR3 consists of 15 residues. Germline CDR1 SNHLY, CDR2 FYNNEI. The V segment lost 4 bases and the J segment 0 bases; nucleotides outside the gene matches: 3. The CDR3 DNA reads TGTGCCAGCAGTGCCCAGCGGGGGAGCACAGATACGCAGTATTTT. This sequence encodes CASSAQRGSTDTQYF.

V and J are TRBV6-5 and TRBJ2-1; D is unclear. Trimming left V 5 bases short and J 0 bases short, with 11 bases between. The CDR3 runs 15 residues. The germline gives CDR1 MNHEY, CDR2 SVGAGI. The CDR3 loop is CASSTRSGSYNEQFF. CDR3 nucleotide sequence: TGTGCCAGCAGTACAAGGAGTGGCTCCTACAATGAGCAGTTCTTC.

This clone showed up just once. The genes are TRBV2 and TRBJ2-7; 7 bases match TRBD1. This CDR3 comprises 14 residues. The ends lost 8 bases at V and 1 base at J; junction bases unmatched: 8. Germline lookup yields CDR1 SNHLY and CDR2 FYNNEI. The CDR3 here is CASRGAGGSYEQYF. The CDR3, as DNA: TGTGCCAGCCGCGGTGCAGGGGGATCCTACGAGCAGTACTTC.

V gene TRBV30 combines with J gene TRBJ2-3; D may be TRBD2 (5 bases). Trimming removed 1 base at V and 4 bases at J, with 15 bases between. There are 15 residues in the CDR3. The V gene's germline CDR1 is GTSNPN and CDR2 SVGIG (reference sequence). For the CDR3, the DNA is TGTGCCTGGAGTGACGTGAGAGGGCGCGCAGATACGCAGTATTTT. Translation: CAWSDVRGRADTQYF. The variable domain in full, with the rest retrieved from reference TRBV30 and TRBJ2-3, is SQTIHQWPATLVQPVGSPLSLECTVEGTSNPNLYWYRQAAGRGLQLLFYSVGIGQISSEVPQNLSASRPQDRQFILSSKKLLLSDSGFYLCAWSDVRGRADTQYFGPGTRLTVL.

The CDR3 protein is CASSDGDSYNEQFF. CDR3 nucleotide sequence: TGTGCCAGCAGTGACGGGGATTCCTACAATGAGCAGTTCTTC. V gene TRBV6-1 combines with J gene TRBJ2-1, with D maybe TRBD2 (5 bases). Germline CDR1 and CDR2: MNHNS and SASEGT. Trimming shortened V by 3 bases and J by 1 base, and 7 bases separated the two germline ends. This CDR3 has 14 amino acids.

This clone was seen a handful of times. The V and J genes are TRBV5-8 and TRBJ2-7, with 11 nucleotides matching TRBD2. The CDR3 covers 17 residues. Losses at the gene ends were 0 bases for V and 7 bases for J; bases not matched to a gene: 12. From germline, CDR1 is SGHTS and CDR2 YDEGEE. CDR3 sequence (DNA): TGTGCCAGCAGCTTGGCGAAACTAGCGGGAGTTGCTGGGGAGCAGTACTTC. Its protein product is CASSLAKLAGVAGEQYF.

The chain is built from TRBV25-1 and TRBJ2-7, with 7 bases lining up with TRBD1. The trim removed 4 bases at V and 2 bases at J, leaving 5 bases unmatched. The CDR3 runs to 14 residues. The V gene's germline CDR1 is MGHDK and CDR2 SYGVNS. CDR3 nucleotides: TGTGCCAGCAGTGCCCCGGACAGGACCTACGAGCAGTACTTC. Translating gives CASSAPDRTYEQYF.

This chain links TRBV7-3 with TRBJ2-3; 8 bases match TRBD2. Germline V gene data show CDR1 as SGHTA and CDR2 as FQGTGA. CDR3 length equals 17 residues. The V gene end was trimmed by 0 bases and the J gene end by 4 bases; junction bases not matched to a gene: 9. CDR3 in DNA: TGTGCCAGCAGCTTAACTTCCGCGGGGGGTATATCAGATACGCAGTATTTT. It is translated as CASSLTSAGGISDTQYF.

The rearrangement uses TRBV5-4 and TRBJ2-5, with D possibly matching TRBD2 (6 bases). Trimming shortened V by 0 bases and J by 5 bases, and 11 bases separated the two germline ends. Germline V gives CDR1 SGHNT, CDR2 YYREEE (reference sequence). The CDR3 length is 14 residues. The CDR3 protein is CASSLGIGGETQYF. The CDR3 nucleotides read TGTGCCAGCAGCTTGGGCATAGGAGGGGAGACCCAGTACTTC.

The chain combines TRBV3-1 (or the pseudogene TRBV3-2) with TRBJ2-5; perhaps TRBD2 as D (7 bases). Trimming stripped 6 bases from V and 5 bases from J, with 16 bases between. This CDR3 region has 14 residues. Germline assignment: CDR1 LGHDT and CDR2 YNNKEL (reference sequence). The CDR3 spells CASRARGRGETQYF. CDR3 DNA: TGTGCCAGCAGGGCACGGGGGCGGGGGGAGACCCAGTACTTC.

The V and J genes are TRBV5-1 and TRBJ2-2; 8 bases agree with TRBD2. In germline, CDR1 is SGHRS, CDR2 YFSETQ. J was trimmed by 0 bases and V by 3 bases; bases with no gene match: 1. The CDR3 runs to 15 residues. The CDR3 here is CASSWRGANTGELFF. CDR3 in DNA: TGCGCCAGCAGCTGGCGGGGGGCGAACACCGGGGAGCTGTTTTTT.

CDR3 nucleotide sequence: TGCAGCGGTGTTAGGGGATGGGGCTCGGATACGCAGTATTTT. Residues: CSGVRGWGSDTQYF. The chain joins TRBV29-1 to TRBJ2-3; weak D call: TRBD1 (5 bases). Trimming cost V 7 bases and J 6 bases, with 20 bases left between them. The CDR3 has 14 amino acids. Germline CDR1 reads SQVTM; CDR2 reads ANQGSEA.

The chain combines TRBV2 with TRBJ2-1; weak D call: TRBD1 (5 bases). Looked up from germline, CDR1 is SNHLY and CDR2 is FYNNEI. Deletions cut 7 bases from V and 0 bases from J, with 10 bases between. The CDR3 length is 14 residues. CDR3 region: CASKDDSSYNEQFF. The CDR3, as DNA: TGTGCCAGCAAGGACGACAGCTCCTACAATGAGCAGTTCTTC.

In this sample, this clone turned up a few times. V and J are TRBV2 and TRBJ1-5, with TRBD1 identical over 7 bases. The CDR3 loop spans 16 amino acids. Per the germline V gene, CDR1 is SNHLY and CDR2 is FYNNEI. Trimming at V came to 7 bases and at J to 0 bases, leaving 9 bases not matched to a gene. The CDR3, as DNA: TGTGCCAGCACTTGGGATGGACAGGTTAGCAATCAGCCCCAGCATTTT. Translating gives CASTWDGQVSNQPQHF. Combining the CDR3 with reference TRBV2 and TRBJ1-5 gives the whole variable domain EPEVTQTPSHQVTQMGQEVILRCVPISNHLYFYWYRQILGQKVEFLVSFYNNEISEKSEIFDDQFSVERPDGSNFTLKIRSTKLEDSAMYFCASTWDGQVSNQPQHFGDGTRLSIL.

The chain joins TRBV29-1 to TRBJ2-5; 7 nucleotides agree with TRBD1. V was pared by 7 bases and J by 5 bases, with 10 bases of the junction left unmatched. Germline-derived CDR1 and CDR2 are SQVTM and ANQGSEA. The CDR3 sequence is 13 residues long. CDR3 in amino acids: CSARDSSDETQYF. In nucleotides, the CDR3 is TGCAGCGCCCGGGACAGCTCGGATGAGACCCAGTACTTC.

The chain is built from TRBV5-1 and TRBJ1-1; 10 nucleotides match TRBD1. Germline-derived CDR1 and CDR2 are SGHRS and YFSETQ. Trimming took 4 bases from V and 4 from J; bases not matched to a gene: 10. The CDR3 totals 16 residues. The CDR3 is CASSPSRDRGSTEAFF. As DNA, the CDR3 is TGCGCCAGCAGCCCGAGCCGGGACAGGGGCTCCACTGAAGCTTTCTTT.

This clone showed up just a few times. The chain combines TRBV7-8 with TRBJ2-2, with TRBD1 matching 7 bases. Unmatched junction bases numbered 8, after V lost 5 bases and J lost 2 bases. CDR3 length: 16 residues. CDR1 is SGHVS, CDR2 FQNEAQ, per germline. The CDR3 loop reads CASSGTGTANTGELFF. The CDR3 nucleotides are TGTGCCAGCAGCGGAACCGGGACAGCTAACACCGGGGAGCTGTTTTTT.

This clone came up a few times. This chain connects TRBV19 to TRBJ1-5; TRBD1 might be the D (6 bases). The length of the CDR3 is 14 residues. Germline-derived CDR1 and CDR2 are LNHDA and SQIVND (reference sequence). V lost 7 bases to trimming and J lost 5 bases, with 15 bases between them. CDR3: CASKWGHSDQPQHF. The CDR3 nucleotides are TGTGCCAGTAAATGGGGACACTCGGATCAGCCCCAGCATTTT.

This rearrangement joins TRBV18 to TRBJ2-7; 15 nucleotides line up with TRBD2. The CDR3 has 17 amino acids. J was trimmed by 5 bases and V by 3 bases; bases with no gene match: 8. The V gene's germline CDR1 is KGHSH and CDR2 LQKENI. The CDR3, as DNA: TGTGCCAGCTCACCTCCGGGACTAGCGGGGGGTGGCCACGAGCAGTACTTC. Its protein product is CASSPPGLAGGGHEQYF.

The CDR3 region is CAWSAGGAGAFF. The CDR3 DNA reads as TGTGCCTGGAGTGCAGGGGGCGCCGGAGCTTTCTTT. J is TRBJ1-1 and V is TRBV30; TRBD1 matches 8 bases. Per germline, CDR1 GTSNPN and CDR2 SVGIG (reference sequence). This CDR3 has 12 amino acids. V was clipped by 1 base and J by 10 bases; unmatched bases: 5.

The chain is built from TRBV5-1 and TRBJ2-7; D might be TRBD2 (7 bases). Trimming shortened V by 2 bases and J by 6 bases, and 18 bases separated the two germline ends. The CDR3 covers 15 residues. Per germline, CDR1 SGHRS and CDR2 YFSETQ. The CDR3, as DNA: TGCGCCAGCAGCTTAGGGGGGGTAGATACGGGCGAGCAGTACTTC. Its protein is CASSLGGVDTGEQYF.

This chain links TRBV4-1 with TRBJ1-2; D not resolved. Germline V gene data show CDR1 as MGHRA and CDR2 as YSYEKL. The V end lost 4 bases, the J end lost 8 bases, and 17 bases lay between the germline ends. The CDR3 is 14 residues long. CDR3 nucleotide sequence: TGCGCCAGCAGCCCGTCCGAGGCACTTTGGGGCTACACCTTC. Its protein product is CASSPSEALWGYTF.

The genes are TRBV24-1 and TRBJ1-2; D gene uncertain. Germline CDR1 reads KGHDR; CDR2 reads SFDVKD. Trimming left V 4 bases short and J 5 bases short, with 10 bases between. The CDR3 loop spans 13 amino acids. Written as DNA, the CDR3 is TGTGCCACCAGTGAGTCAGGCGAATATGGCTACACCTTC. Its translation: CATSESGEYGYTF.